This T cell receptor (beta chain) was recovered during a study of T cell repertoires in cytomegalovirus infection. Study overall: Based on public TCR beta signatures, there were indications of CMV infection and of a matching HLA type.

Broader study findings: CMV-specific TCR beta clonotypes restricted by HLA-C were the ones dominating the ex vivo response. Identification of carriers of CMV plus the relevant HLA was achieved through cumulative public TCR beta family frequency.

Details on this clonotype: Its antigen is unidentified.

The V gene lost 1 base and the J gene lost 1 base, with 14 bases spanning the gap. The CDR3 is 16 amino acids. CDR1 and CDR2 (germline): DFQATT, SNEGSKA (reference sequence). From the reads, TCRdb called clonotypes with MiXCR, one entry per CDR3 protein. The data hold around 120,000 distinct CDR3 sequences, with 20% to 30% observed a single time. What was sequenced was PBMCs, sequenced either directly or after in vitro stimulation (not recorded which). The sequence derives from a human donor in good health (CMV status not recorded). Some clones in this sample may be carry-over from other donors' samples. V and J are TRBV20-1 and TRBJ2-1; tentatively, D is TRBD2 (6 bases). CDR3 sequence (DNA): TGCAGTGCTAGAGGTGTACGGGAGAGGTCCTACAATGAGCAGTTCTTC. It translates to CSARGVRERSYNEQFF.